The rows below give T cell receptor beta chains drawn from one sample of a study of blood T cells in healthy people across ages. TCRdb passed the 5' RACE reads through MiXCR, listing each CDR3 protein once. The sample holds hundreds of thousands of distinct CDR3 sequences, approximately 26% seen once. These sequences were also reported in another study, on T cells of mothers and their children.

Specimen: blood. The source of these receptors is a boy under 10 years old in good health. The CDR3 runs from the conserved cysteine through the conserved F or W. Fields, in order: V gene, J gene, CDR3 protein.

>TRBV11-2|TRBJ2-1
CASSLVADEQFF
>TRBV10-3|TRBJ2-7
CAIGAGGRSYEQYF
>TRBV3-1|TRBJ2-7
CASSQVSFSYEQYF
>TRBV12-3/TRBV12-4|TRBJ1-1
CASGFGQANTEAFF
>TRBV12-3/TRBV12-4|TRBJ1-1
CASRPAGRPDTEAFF
>TRBV7-2|TRBJ1-2
CASSLVTRNYGYTF
>TRBV11-2|TRBJ2-3
CASSVQPGLSSHTQYF
>TRBV12-3/TRBV12-4|TRBJ2-5
CASSVHGGQETQYF
>TRBV10-3|TRBJ2-6
CAISGEGHKGYSGANVLTF
>TRBV12-3/TRBV12-4|TRBJ2-5
CASSSQGAVGTQYF
>TRBV5-1|TRBJ2-7
CASSPLAESYEQYF
>TRBV29-1|TRBJ1-2
CSAEEQGGGYTF
>TRBV28|TRBJ2-2
CASSWDSRGVRFVGELFF
>TRBV3-1|TRBJ1-1
CASSLEGSWNTEAFF
>TRBV12-3/TRBV12-4|TRBJ2-5
CASSSIGGAKSETQYF
>TRBV5-5|TRBJ2-2
CASSSTYRVRGNTGELFF
>TRBV14|TRBJ2-5
CASSQVSLRREETQYF
>TRBV20-1|TRBJ2-2
CSAASGRSGELFF
>TRBV29-1|TRBJ1-4
CSALLGAAGNEKLFF
>TRBV11-2|TRBJ2-2
CASSPNLGGTGELFF
>TRBV5-1|TRBJ2-3
CASSGRATDTQYF
>TRBV7-2|TRBJ2-2
CASSLAGRRTGELFF
>TRBV15|TRBJ2-7
CATSTGTGYEQYF
>TRBV29-1|TRBJ1-2
CSVLWTGGYTF
>TRBV6-1|TRBJ2-7
CASFRSYEQYF
>TRBV4-3|TRBJ1-2
CASSQGGGGYGYTF
>TRBV5-1|TRBJ2-1
CASSLGGGASYNEQFF
>TRBV10-3|TRBJ2-5
CAISESDPPLQETQYF
>TRBV12-3/TRBV12-4|TRBJ1-6
CASSLQYNSPLHF
>TRBV7-9|TRBJ2-5
CASRRGQGPSRTQYF
>TRBV4-1|-
CASSQVAGIETYEQYF
>TRBV6-5|TRBJ2-7
CASSYFSGSYEQYF
>TRBV18|TRBJ1-1
CASSQTGRRDTEAFF
>TRBV29-1|TRBJ1-2
CSVLRGEGAYGYTF